Below, 23 T cell receptor beta chains from the same sample are listed, as sequenced in a study of blood T cell repertoires in COVID-19. Sequencing was performed with immunoSEQ multiplex PCR; in TCRdb, only in-frame clones are kept and a portion is missing. The table shows 250,000 to 350,000 clones, with roughly 80% occurring only once. Specimen: peripheral blood. The receptors were gathered from a human donor with COVID-19, enrolled during active disease. The donor label of this sample is uncertain.

V usage is TRBV5-6 and J usage is TRBJ2-1, with 9 bases identical to TRBD1. The germline V gene has CDR1 SGHDT and CDR2 YYEEEE. The CDR3 is 15 amino acids. Germline trimming cut 3 bases from V and 7 bases from J; bases unmatched to any gene: 8. CDR3 nucleotide sequence: TGTGCCAGCAGCTGGGACAGGGCCCGTGAAAATGAGCAGTTCTTC. Encoded protein: CASSWDRARENEQFF.

The rearrangement joins TRBV28 to TRBJ1-4, with no clear D. CDR3 length equals 14 residues. CDR1 is MDHEN and CDR2 is SYDVKM in the germline V gene. The V gene lost 5 bases and the J gene lost 8 bases, with 15 bases spanning the gap. The CDR3: CASSPPSGGEKLFF. CDR3 coding DNA: TGTGCCAGCAGTCCTCCTTCAGGTGGGGAAAAACTGTTTTTT.

The V call is TRBV9, the J call TRBJ1-2, with 7 bases matching TRBD1. CDR1 is SGDLS, CDR2 YYNGEE, per germline. The CDR3 is 13 residues long. The trim removed 6 bases at V and 11 bases at J, leaving 13 bases unmatched. Here the CDR3 DNA reads TGTGCCAGCACCGGAGGGACAGCTACTCATTACACCTTC. It yields the protein CASTGGTATHYTF.

The count of this clone is one. The gene calls are TRBV6-1 and TRBJ2-2, with 8 bases fitting TRBD1. Unmatched junction bases numbered 3, after V lost 5 bases and J lost 1 base. This CDR3 has 15 residues. Germline assignment: CDR1 MNHNS and CDR2 SASEGT. DNA of the CDR3: TGTGCCAGCAGTAGAGACAGGGGGAACACCGGGGAGCTGTTTTTT. This gives the protein CASSRDRGNTGELFF.

The chain combines TRBV7-9 with TRBJ2-5; D is uncertain. The CDR3 extends over 14 amino acids. Germline lookup yields CDR1 SEHNR and CDR2 FQNEAQ (reference sequence). V was shortened by 5 bases and J by 4 bases, with 14 bases between the two germline ends. CDR3 loop: CASSPPGLGETQYF. As DNA, the CDR3 is TGTGCCAGCAGCCCACCCGGGTTAGGAGAGACCCAGTACTTC.

This clone was picked up a small number of times. CDR3 residues: CASSRLRVTHEQFF. The CDR3 DNA follows: TGTGCCAGCAGCCGATTACGGGTCACCCATGAGCAGTTCTTC. The chain combines TRBV28 with TRBJ2-1, with D uncertain. The CDR3 covers 14 residues. Trimming removed 6 bases from V and 8 bases from J, with 17 bases in between. Germline values: CDR1 MDHEN, CDR2 SYDVKM.

The chain joins TRBV19 to TRBJ1-5, with 9 positions matching TRBD1. This CDR3 comprises 14 residues. CDR1 LNHDA and CDR2 SQIVND come from the germline V gene (reference sequence). Trimming removed 7 bases from V and 9 bases from J; junction bases left unmatched: 10. CDR3: CASKRGQGVGPQHF. The CDR3 DNA reads TGTGCCAGTAAGAGGGGACAGGGAGTTGGGCCCCAGCATTTT.

The chain joins TRBV6-5 to TRBJ2-1; 9 positions agree with TRBD2. Germline assignment: CDR1 MNHEY and CDR2 SVGAGI. The CDR3 consists of 14 residues. V shed 5 bases and J 8 bases; nucleotides not matched to a gene: 7. CDR3 protein: CASSRRGLADEQFF. The CDR3 nucleotides read TGTGCCAGCAGTCGCCGGGGACTAGCCGATGAGCAGTTCTTC.

J is TRBJ1-1 and V is TRBV11-3, with unresolved D. This CDR3 has 13 amino acids. Germline-derived CDR1 and CDR2 are SGHNT and YENEEA. V was cut by 5 bases and J by 5 bases, with 12 bases left in between. Here the CDR3 reads CASSVDGRTEAFF. CDR3 DNA sequence: TGTGCCAGCAGCGTCGACGGGAGAACTGAAGCTTTCTTT.

The rearrangement uses TRBV27 and TRBJ2-1; D is undetermined. The CDR3 extends over 14 amino acids. V lost 6 bases and J 9 bases, leaving 18 bases between the germline ends. The germline V gene has CDR1 MNHEY and CDR2 SMNVEV (reference sequence). The CDR3 coding sequence is TGTGCCAGCAGCCTACACTTCTCAGAGGCTGAGCAGTTCTTC. This gives the protein CASSLHFSEAEQFF.

The chain combines TRBV29-1 with TRBJ1-4; 7 positions agree with TRBD1. Germline V gives CDR1 SQVTM, CDR2 ANQGSEA. J gave up 3 bases and V 7 bases, and 5 bases lay outside the gene matches. The CDR3 spans 13 residues. The CDR3 region is CSARQGPNEKLFF. The CDR3 region has the DNA TGCAGCGCTAGACAGGGTCCTAATGAAAAACTGTTTTTT.

This chain uses TRBV29-1 with TRBJ1-1; TRBD1 agrees at 7 bases. The CDR3 is 13 residues long. Germline values: CDR1 SQVTM, CDR2 ANQGSEA. V was pared by 7 bases and J by 1 base, with 6 bases of the junction left unmatched. CDR3 DNA: TGCAGCGGGCGGACAGGAGGGAACACTGAAGCTTTCTTT. This encodes CSGRTGGNTEAFF.

V gene TRBV9 combines with J gene TRBJ1-2; the match to TRBD1 covers 11 bases. The V and J ends lost 2 bases and 5 bases, in that order; junction bases with no gene match: 11. From germline, CDR1 is SGDLS and CDR2 YYNGEE. The CDR3 has 17 residues. The CDR3 DNA reads as TGTGCCAGCAGCGTGGAGCCCGGACAGGGGGCTCATTATGGCTACACCTTC. Amino acids: CASSVEPGQGAHYGYTF.

The genes are TRBV18 and TRBJ2-1; D perhaps matches TRBD1 (5 bases). Germline V gene data show CDR1 as KGHSH and CDR2 as LQKENI. Trimming left V 0 bases short and J 8 bases short, with 11 bases between. This CDR3 is built from 14 residues. CDR3 nucleotides: TGTGCCAGCTCACCACCGGCCAGGGTCCATGAGCAGTTCTTC. Translating it yields CASSPPARVHEQFF.

V gene TRBV3-1 (or the pseudogene TRBV3-2) combines with J gene TRBJ2-3; TRBD2 agrees at 10 bases. The V and J ends lost 4 bases and 4 bases, in that order; junction bases with no gene match: 8. The germline V gene encodes CDR1 LGHDT and CDR2 YNNKEL (reference sequence). The CDR3 is 16 amino acids. The CDR3 DNA reads as TGTGCCAGCAGCCTCCAGCGGGAGGGCCCCGCAGATACGCAGTATTTT. Translating it yields CASSLQREGPADTQYF.

Concerning this clone: The same CDR3 arises from other DNA sequences in this sample as well. The chain has TRBV12-3 or TRBV12-4 and TRBJ1-5, with 7 bases lining up with TRBD1. With 2 bases clipped from V and 5 bases from J, the junction kept 0 bases outside the gene matches. This CDR3 comprises 13 residues. CDR3 sequence (DNA): TGTGCCAGCAGTTTAACAGGGGATCAGCCCCAGCATTTT. Its protein is CASSLTGDQPQHF.

The chain recombines TRBV10-3 with TRBJ1-4; 10 positions match TRBD1. CDR1 is ENHRY and CDR2 is SYGVKD in the germline V gene. The CDR3 loop spans 14 amino acids. Trimming took 6 bases from V and 5 from J; bases not matched to a gene: 3. CDR3 protein: CAISPGQGNEKLFF. CDR3 nucleotide sequence: TGTGCCATCAGCCCGGGACAGGGGAATGAAAAACTGTTTTTT.

The chain links TRBV25-1 to TRBJ1-1, with D tentatively TRBD1 (5 bases). This CDR3 has 11 amino acids. Germline values: CDR1 MGHDK, CDR2 SYGVNS. Trimming took off 7 bases at V and 8 bases at J, with 11 bases between the two ends. The CDR3 here is CASTRNREAFF. Written as DNA, the CDR3 is TGTGCCAGCACCCGAAACAGGGAAGCTTTCTTT. The full variable domain, completed using reference TRBV25-1 and TRBJ1-1, is EADIYQTPRYLVIGTGKKITLECSQTMGHDKMYWYQQDPGMELHLIHYSYGVNSTEKGDLSSESTVSRIRTEHFPLTLESARPSHTSQYLCASTRNREAFFGQGTRLTVV.

The rearrangement links TRBV4-1 to TRBJ1-2; D perhaps matches TRBD1 (5 bases). From germline, CDR1 is MGHRA and CDR2 YSYEKL. The CDR3 spans 14 residues. V was trimmed by 1 base and J by 5 bases, leaving 11 bases between them. The CDR3 nucleotides are TGCGCCAGCAGCCAAGTGTTTTCAGGGTATGGCTACACCTTC. It translates to CASSQVFSGYGYTF.

V gene TRBV27 combines with J gene TRBJ2-2; 14 nucleotides align to TRBD2. J gave up 3 bases and V 8 bases, and 11 bases lay outside the gene matches. The CDR3 is made up of 18 amino acids. Per germline, CDR1 MNHEY and CDR2 SMNVEV (reference sequence). CDR3 protein: CASRYSGTSGSHTGELFF. CDR3 bases: TGTGCCAGCCGTTACTCCGGGACTAGCGGGAGTCACACCGGGGAGCTGTTTTTT.

This clone was detected a few times. Written as DNA, the CDR3 is TGTGCCAGCTCACCAGAAGGACTAGGAACTGGAAACACCATATATTTT. This gives the protein CASSPEGLGTGNTIYF. This rearrangement joins TRBV18 to TRBJ1-3; D is undetermined. V shed 2 bases and J shed 2 bases, with 13 bases lying between them. The CDR3 runs to 16 residues. Germline CDR1 KGHSH, CDR2 LQKENI. Full variable domain (remainder filled in from reference TRBV18 and TRBJ1-3): NAGVMQNPRHLVRRRGQEARLRCSPMKGHSHVYWYRQLPEEGLKFMVYLQKENIIDESGMPKERFSAEFPKEGPSILRIQQVVRGDSAAYFCASSPEGLGTGNTIYFGEGSWLTVV.

The gene calls are TRBV7-9 and TRBJ1-6; D is unclear. This CDR3 spans 13 amino acids. Trimming left V 8 bases short and J 14 bases short, with 19 bases between. Germline lookup yields CDR1 SEHNR and CDR2 FQNEAQ (reference sequence). The CDR3: CASVKEPSGSLHF. The CDR3 coding sequence is TGTGCCAGCGTGAAAGAGCCCTCGGGATCCCTCCACTTT. Drawing the rest from reference TRBV7-9 and TRBJ1-6, the complete variable domain is DTGVSQNPRHKITKRGQNVTFRCDPISEHNRLYWYRQTLGQGPEFLTYFQNEAQLEKSRLLSDRFSAERPKGSFSTLEIQRTEQGDSAMYLCASVKEPSGSLHFGNGTRLTVT.

CDR3 region: CASSPGGTSTGNTIYF. CDR3 bases: TGTGCCAGCAGCCCAGGTGGAACTTCGACTGGAAACACCATATATTTT. J is TRBJ1-3 and V is TRBV5-4; D remains ambiguous. The V gene lost 4 bases and the J gene lost 2 bases, with 16 bases spanning the gap. The germline gives CDR1 SGHNT, CDR2 YYREEE (reference sequence). The CDR3 contains 16 residues. The variable domain in full, with the rest retrieved from reference TRBV5-4 and TRBJ1-3, is ETGVTQSPTHLIKTRGQQVTLRCSSQSGHNTVSWYQQALGQGPQFIFQYYREEENGRGNFPPRFSGLQFPNYSSELNVNALELDDSALYLCASSPGGTSTGNTIYFGEGSWLTVV.